This T cell receptor (beta chain) comes out of a study of blood T cell repertoires in COVID-19. Study-wide context: COVID-19 samples collected from the United States, Italy and Spain covered acute and convalescent phases.

The CDR3 consists of 14 residues. The trim removed 4 bases at V and 2 bases at J, leaving 4 bases unmatched. Germline CDR1 and CDR2: MNHEY and SVGAGI. Per the authors' pipeline: Amplification of reference gene primers was used by the study to estimate nucleated cell counts. Assay: immunoSEQ multiplex PCR; the TCRdb copy retains only in-frame clones and omits some. Clone size and V and J calls were adopted from that table, with D and trimming inferred from the DNA. The profile shows 150,000 to 200,000 clones, 75% to 90% of them singletons. This clonotype was obtained from a man aged 55 to 70 with acute or convalescent COVID-19. The chain is built from TRBV6-5 and TRBJ2-7, with 8 bases fitting TRBD2. Sequencing was performed on peripheral blood. The CDR3 is CASSSGTRAYEQYF. DNA of the CDR3: TGTGCCAGCAGTTCCGGGACTAGAGCCTACGAGCAGTACTTC.